The 8 T cell receptor beta chains below were found in one sample sequenced in a study of cytomegalovirus exposure and HLA in healthy donors. Assay: immunoSEQ multiplex PCR; the TCRdb copy retains only in-frame clones and omits some. The data contain 120,000 to 150,000 clones, approximately 84% of them seen just once; the ten biggest clones take up 1.4%. The source material was PBMCs. The origin of the receptors is a woman aged 25 to 39 in good health and CMV-seronegative.

The chain couples TRBV30 to TRBJ1-2; 7 bases line up with TRBD1. Trimming took 2 bases from V and 4 from J; bases not matched to a gene: 10. This CDR3 is built from 15 residues. Germline V lookup: CDR1 GTSNPN, CDR2 SVGIG (reference sequence). In DNA form, the CDR3 reads TGTGCCTGGAGTTACTGGACAGGTCGAATCTATGGCTACACCTTC. It yields the protein CAWSYWTGRIYGYTF.

This clone was observed a single time. V is TRBV5-1 and J is TRBJ2-1; 10 bases match TRBD2. V lost 6 bases to trimming and J lost 4 bases; unmatched junction nucleotides: 10. The CDR3 consists of 16 residues. The germline gives CDR1 SGHRS, CDR2 YFSETQ. The CDR3 DNA follows: TGCGCCAGCAAACCCAGCGGGGGGGAATCATACAATGAGCAGTTCTTC. The encoded protein is CASKPSGGESYNEQFF.

Here the CDR3 DNA reads TGTGCCAGCAGCTTATGGGGCAGCCGCGGTCAGTATTTT. Its protein is CASSLWGSRGQYF. V usage is TRBV7-9 and J usage is TRBJ2-3, with D possibly being TRBD1 (5 bases). This CDR3 is built from 13 residues. In germline, CDR1 is SEHNR, CDR2 FQNEAQ (reference sequence). V was clipped by 2 bases and J by 12 bases, with 15 bases between them.

The chain links TRBV2 to TRBJ1-3; 7 bases line up with TRBD1. The CDR3 sequence is 14 residues long. The V segment lost 10 bases and the J segment 3 bases; nucleotides outside the gene matches: 9. Germline CDR1 reads SNHLY; CDR2 reads FYNNEI. CDR3 bases: TGTGCCAACCGACGACAGGGTGTTGGAAACACCATATATTTT. It is translated as CANRRQGVGNTIYF.

This chain uses TRBV6-6 with TRBJ2-1; D uncertain. The CDR3 is made up of 11 amino acids. V lost 7 bases and J 4 bases, leaving 5 bases between the germline ends. Germline V gene data show CDR1 as MNHNY and CDR2 as SVGAGI (reference sequence). Written as DNA, the CDR3 is TGTGCCAGCATCGGGTACAATGAGCAGTTCTTC. Amino acid sequence: CASIGYNEQFF.

The rearrangement links TRBV18 to TRBJ1-3; D may be TRBD1 (5 bases). V was trimmed by 4 bases and J by 2 bases, leaving 18 bases between them. Germline CDR1 KGHSH, CDR2 LQKENI. The CDR3 totals 17 residues. Here the CDR3 DNA reads TGTGCCAGCTCACGACAGTCCGGTGGTCTGACTGGAAACACCATATATTTT. This sequence encodes CASSRQSGGLTGNTIYF.

This clone was observed a handful of times. The chain carries TRBV30 and TRBJ1-6, with TRBD1 matching over 7 bases. V shed 5 bases, J shed 7 bases, and the junction held 5 bases outside the gene matches. Germline V lookup: CDR1 GTSNPN, CDR2 SVGIG (reference sequence). This CDR3 has 13 amino acids. The DNA of the CDR3 is TGTGCCTGGGAGACAGGGAGGAATTCACCCCTCCACTTT. The encoded protein is CAWETGRNSPLHF.

This sequence joins TRBV5-1 and TRBJ2-7, with D possibly TRBD1 on 5 matching bases. In germline, CDR1 is SGHRS, CDR2 YFSETQ. V shed 0 bases and J shed 4 bases, with 26 bases lying between them. This CDR3 contains 19 residues. The CDR3 nucleotides read TGCGCCAGCAGCTTGGGTAATCGGTGGGGCCTCAAAGAAAAATACGAGCAGTACTTC. Amino acids: CASSLGNRWGLKEKYEQYF.